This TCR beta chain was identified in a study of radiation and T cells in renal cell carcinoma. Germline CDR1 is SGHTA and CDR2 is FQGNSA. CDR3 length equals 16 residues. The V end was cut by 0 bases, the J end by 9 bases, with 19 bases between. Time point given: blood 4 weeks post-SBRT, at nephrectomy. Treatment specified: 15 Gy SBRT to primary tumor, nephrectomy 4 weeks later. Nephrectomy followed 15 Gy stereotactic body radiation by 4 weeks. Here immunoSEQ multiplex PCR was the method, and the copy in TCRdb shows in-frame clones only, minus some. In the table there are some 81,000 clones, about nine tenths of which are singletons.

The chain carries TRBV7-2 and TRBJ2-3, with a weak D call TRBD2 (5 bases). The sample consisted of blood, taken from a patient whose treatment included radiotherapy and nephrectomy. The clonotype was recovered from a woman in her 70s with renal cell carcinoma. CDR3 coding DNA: TGTGCCAGCAGCTTAGCCCGGGGTTTGCGTGTTCAGACGCAGTATTTT. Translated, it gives CASSLARGLRVQTQYF. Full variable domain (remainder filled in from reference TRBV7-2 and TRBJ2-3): GAGVSQSPSNKVTEKGKDVELRCDPISGHTALYWYRQSLGQGLEFLIYFQGNSAPDKSGLPSDRFSAERTGGSVSTLTIQRTQQEDSAVYLCASSLARGLRVQTQYFGPGTRLTVL.